These 25 T cell receptor beta chains originate from one sample sequenced in a study of regulatory T cells in long-lasting Graves disease. The authors built TCR beta libraries using iRepertoire HTBI primers and Arm-PCR of CDR3 regions. TCRdb re-derived calls from the multiplex PCR reads in MiXCR, one entry per CDR3 protein. The table has 300,000 to 400,000 distinct CDR3 sequences, roughly 21% seen once. Time point in this sample: persistent/refractory GD, antithyroid drugs over 5 years with positive TRAb. Extracted RNA from PBMCs served as the source of the TCR library. The sample was peripheral blood mononuclear cells (PBMCs), taken when the disease was refractory, from a patient treated with antithyroid drugs. The receptor set was obtained from a female donor with Graves disease.

The gene calls are TRBV14 and TRBJ1-2; D might be TRBD1 (6 bases). Germline CDR1 and CDR2: SGHDN and FVKESK. The CDR3 runs 15 residues. V lost 4 bases and J 4 bases, leaving 16 bases between the germline ends. In DNA, the CDR3 is TGTGCCAGCAGCCTGACCAGGACAGCCGCCTATGGCTACACCTTC. Residues: CASSLTRTAAYGYTF.

The chain is built from TRBV5-1 and TRBJ2-7; TRBD2 aligns across 8 bases. J gave up 2 bases and V 2 bases, and 0 bases lay outside the gene matches. Looked up from germline, CDR1 is SGHRS and CDR2 is YFSETQ. The CDR3 spans 13 residues. The DNA of the CDR3 is TGCGCCAGCAGCTTTAGCGGGACCTACGAGCAGTACTTC. Amino acid sequence: CASSFSGTYEQYF.

This clonotype came up many times. This chain connects TRBV15 to TRBJ2-5; 7 bases align to TRBD2. Germline CDR1 and CDR2: LNHNV and YYDKDF (reference sequence). This CDR3 contains 17 residues. Losses at the gene ends were 0 bases for V and 4 bases for J; bases not matched to a gene: 11. In nucleotides, the CDR3 is TGTGCCACCAGCAGAGATCTAGCGGAGGCCCTAGGAGAGACCCAGTACTTC. It encodes CATSRDLAEALGETQYF.

Turning to this clonotype: At one of its ends the junction is not consistent with the germline gene, which may arise from a read error. The rearrangement joins TRBV28 to TRBJ1-6; no firm D call. The CDR3 has 17 residues. The germline CDR1 and CDR2 sequences are MDHEN and SYDVKM. In nucleotides, the CDR3 is TGTGCCAGCAGGTTACTCGACGTGCTCTCCTATAATTCACCCCCCCACTTT. Protein product: CASRLLDVLSYNSPPHF.

The V and J genes are TRBV19 and TRBJ1-1; the D gene is possibly TRBD1 (5 bases). CDR1 is LNHDA and CDR2 is SQIVND in the germline V gene (reference sequence). This CDR3 has 13 amino acids. With 9 bases removed from V and 6 bases from J, the gap between germline ends came to 17 bases. The CDR3 region has the DNA TGTGCCAGCCGTTTCTCAAGGGGTTCTGAAGCTTTCTTT. This codes for CASRFSRGSEAFF.

The table lists this clonotype with many counts. V gene TRBV6-1 combines with J gene TRBJ1-2; tentative D call: TRBD1 (6 bases). Trimming took 6 bases from V and 7 from J, leaving 21 bases between them. The CDR3 covers 15 residues. CDR1 is MNHNS and CDR2 is SASEGT in the germline V gene. The CDR3 DNA reads as TGTGCCAGCAGCCCAGTGCCCACCAGGGGAGCTGGCTACACCTTC. As protein: CASSPVPTRGAGYTF.

In this sample, this clonotype turned up many times. CDR3 sequence: CATRTPNEKLFF. DNA of the CDR3: TGTGCCACTAGAACCCCTAATGAAAAACTGTTTTTT. The chain is built from TRBV28 and TRBJ1-4; no clear D gene. V dropped 10 bases and J dropped 3 bases, with 9 bases sitting between them. Germline values: CDR1 MDHEN, CDR2 SYDVKM. The CDR3 has 12 amino acids.

This clonotype was recorded a few times. A clone one base away is much larger, so this may be a read error. The chain couples TRBV7-3 to TRBJ1-2; no clear D gene. The CDR3 totals 13 residues. Germline CDR1 reads SGHTA; CDR2 reads FQGTGA. The CDR3 loop is CASSLPGGYGYAF. DNA of the CDR3: TGTGCCAGCAGCTTACCAGGAGGGTATGGCTACGCCTTC.

This clonotype has ten or more counts. The chain uses TRBV20-1 and TRBJ1-2; no firm D call. Trimming removed 5 bases from V and 4 bases from J, with 11 bases in between. This CDR3 is built from 12 residues. Germline V gives CDR1 DFQATT, CDR2 SNEGSKA (reference sequence). The CDR3 coding sequence is TGCAGTGCTGGAGCCGGGAGCTATGGCTACACCTTC. Protein sequence: CSAGAGSYGYTF.

The chain has TRBV11-2 and TRBJ2-2; 9 nucleotides line up with TRBD1. The V and J ends lost 6 bases and 6 bases, in that order; junction bases with no gene match: 14. CDR3 length equals 17 residues. Germline CDR1 SGHAT, CDR2 FQNNGV. Here the CDR3 DNA reads TGTGCCAGCAGTACCCTGAACCGGGACAGGGCTGCCGGGGAGCTGTTTTTT. Its translation is CASSTLNRDRAAGELFF.

The chain links TRBV7-8 to TRBJ2-5; 9 nucleotides align to TRBD2. Germline CDR1 reads SGHVS; CDR2 reads FQNEAQ. The CDR3 is made up of 16 amino acids. V lost 3 bases, J lost 7 bases, and 12 bases stayed unmatched. The CDR3 loop is CASSFGLAPQFGTQYF. Here the CDR3 DNA reads TGTGCCAGCAGCTTCGGACTAGCGCCTCAATTTGGGACCCAGTACTTC.

This clonotype appeared a few times. The CDR3 here is CALERVRRRIEAFF. Here the CDR3 DNA reads TGTGCCTTGGAGAGGGTCAGGCGAAGGATTGAAGCTTTCTTT. The J gene is TRBJ1-1, the V gene TRBV30; D uncertain. The CDR3 is made up of 14 amino acids. Germline CDR1 and CDR2: GTSNPN and SVGIG (reference sequence). With 7 bases removed from V and 7 bases from J, the gap between germline ends came to 22 bases.

This clonotype was counted ten times or more. This chain uses TRBV12-3 or TRBV12-4 with TRBJ1-2, with TRBD1 matching over 7 bases. Losses at the gene ends were 6 bases for V and 4 bases for J; bases not matched to a gene: 11. The CDR3 totals 15 residues. The CDR3 here is CASRNTGDPLYGYTF. The CDR3 DNA is TGTGCCAGCAGAAACACAGGGGATCCCCTCTATGGCTACACCTTC.

J is TRBJ1-5 and V is TRBV3-1, with D tentatively TRBD1 (6 bases). Per germline, CDR1 LGHDT and CDR2 YNNKEL (reference sequence). V was cut by 1 base and J by 4 bases, with 11 bases left in between. The CDR3 runs 15 residues. The CDR3 nucleotides are TGTGCCAGCAGCCAAGTAGCAGGGGCGAATCAGCCCCAGCATTTT. This encodes CASSQVAGANQPQHF.

The sample holds many counts of this clonotype. The chain joins TRBV5-6 to TRBJ1-1; D remains unclear. Trimming removed 1 base at V and 4 bases at J, with 11 bases between. Germline V lookup: CDR1 SGHDT, CDR2 YYEEEE. The CDR3 sequence is 14 residues long. In nucleotides, the CDR3 is TGTGCCAGCAGCTTGCTTGACCAACTCACTGAAGCTTTCTTT. Its translation is CASSLLDQLTEAFF.

This clonotype occurred a few times. V and J are TRBV7-9 and TRBJ1-1, with a tentative D call TRBD1 (5 bases). CDR1 is SEHNR, CDR2 FQNEAQ, per germline (reference sequence). The V end was cut by 5 bases, the J end by 5 bases, with 15 bases between. The CDR3 is 14 residues long. CDR3 amino acids: CASSPRQGWTEAFF. The CDR3 DNA reads TGTGCCAGCAGCCCGAGGCAGGGATGGACTGAAGCTTTCTTT.

The genes are TRBV2 and TRBJ2-5; D might be TRBD2 (6 bases). CDR3 length equals 18 residues. V was cut by 4 bases and J by 1 base, with 22 bases left in between. The germline CDR1 and CDR2 sequences are SNHLY and FYNNEI. The CDR3 nucleotides read TGTGCCAGCAGTGCTCGGGGGTTCAAGGGGCAGGGCCAAGAGACCCAGTACTTC. This sequence encodes CASSARGFKGQGQETQYF.

The genes are TRBV7-9 and TRBJ1-1; D might be TRBD1 (5 bases). CDR3 size: 14 residues. V shed 5 bases and J shed 5 bases, with 15 bases lying between them. The germline V gene encodes CDR1 SEHNR and CDR2 FQNEAQ (reference sequence). The CDR3 spells CASSRGREATEAFF. The CDR3 DNA is TGTGCCAGCAGCAGAGGCAGGGAGGCGACTGAAGCTTTCTTT.

At least ten counts were recorded for this clonotype. The chain links TRBV12-3 or TRBV12-4 to TRBJ2-7; tentatively, D is TRBD1 (5 bases). The CDR3 contains 16 residues. V was cut by 2 bases and J by 5 bases, with 19 bases left in between. The CDR3 loop reads CASSLTPPGPKDEQYF. Here the CDR3 DNA reads TGTGCCAGCAGTTTAACCCCACCAGGGCCTAAGGACGAGCAGTACTTC.

Many counts were recorded for this clonotype. The rearrangement links TRBV6-1 to TRBJ1-5, with D unresolved. V was pared by 8 bases and J by 0 bases, with 11 bases between. The CDR3 extends over 14 amino acids. Germline V gene data show CDR1 as MNHNS and CDR2 as SASEGT. The CDR3 sequence: CASGSGSSNQPQHF. The CDR3 bases are TGTGCCAGCGGCTCGGGATCTAGCAATCAGCCCCAGCATTTT.

This clonotype was recorded at least ten times. The chain uses TRBV28 and TRBJ1-6; D gene ambiguous. The CDR3 consists of 12 residues. The germline V and J ends were trimmed by 6 bases and 9 bases, with 9 bases remaining between them. Germline CDR1 MDHEN, CDR2 SYDVKM. Here the CDR3 DNA reads TGTGCCAGCAGAAAGGGCCCTTCACCCCTCCACTTT. Amino acids: CASRKGPSPLHF.

The J gene is TRBJ2-4, the V gene TRBV6-1; D tentatively fits TRBD1 or TRBD2 (5 bases each). This CDR3 has 14 amino acids. V was trimmed by 7 bases and J by 0 bases, leaving 10 bases between them. Germline lookup yields CDR1 MNHNS and CDR2 SASEGT. CDR3 loop: CASTEGIAKNIQYF. The DNA of the CDR3 is TGTGCCAGCACCGAGGGGATAGCCAAAAACATTCAGTACTTC.

The V gene is TRBV29-1, the J gene TRBJ1-2; D gene unclear. Germline-derived CDR1 and CDR2 are SQVTM and ANQGSEA. CDR3 length: 11 residues. The germline V and J ends were trimmed by 0 bases and 7 bases, with 6 bases remaining between them. The CDR3 coding sequence is TGCAGCGTTGAAGAAGGAAGTGGCTACACCTTC. Residues: CSVEEGSGYTF.

On this clonotype itself: The junction does not match germline at one end; this may be a read error. The chain links TRBV5-1 to TRBJ2-7; the match to TRBD1 covers 7 bases. Germline V gene data show CDR1 as SGHRS and CDR2 as YFSETQ. The CDR3 loop spans 14 amino acids. The CDR3 spells CASSLIGGADEQYF. CDR3 nucleotides: TGTGCCAGCAGCTTGATAGGGGGCGCGGACGAGCAGTACTTC.

The chain links TRBV6-1 to TRBJ2-2, with a possible D match to TRBD1 (6 bases). Germline CDR1 reads MNHNS; CDR2 reads SASEGT. V was trimmed by 6 bases and J by 3 bases, leaving 20 bases between them. The CDR3 has 17 residues. DNA of the CDR3: TGTGCCAGCAGCCGAGACCCGACAGGTGAGGACACCGGGGAGCTGTTTTTT. Translated: CASSRDPTGEDTGELFF.